This T cell receptor (beta chain) was identified during a study of cytomegalovirus exposure and HLA in healthy donors. The PCR employed 60 Vbeta primers together with 13 Jbeta primers. Sequencing was performed with immunoSEQ multiplex PCR; in TCRdb, only in-frame clones are kept and a portion is missing. The table has 150,000 to 200,000 clones, more than 75% seen once. CDR1 is LGHNA and CDR2 is YNFKEQ in the germline V gene. Trimming took off 4 bases at V and 5 bases at J, with 14 bases between the two ends. This CDR3 comprises 14 residues. A remark on this clone: Other DNA sequences in the same sample also yield this CDR3.

This sequence joins TRBV4-2 and TRBJ2-5, with D perhaps TRBD2 (6 bases). The sequenced sample consisted of PBMCs. The TCR sequence derives from a man between 18 and 29 years old in good health and CMV-seropositive. CDR3 sequence (DNA): TGTGCCAGCAGCCTTTCAGCTAGCGCGGAGACCCAGTACTTC. This gives the protein CASSLSASAETQYF.